This T cell receptor beta chain is drawn from a study of CD8+CD57+ T cells in acquired aplastic anemia. Study overall: Sorted CD4+ and CD8+ cells gave an average of 3.2 ug of DNA. Study-level findings and limits: Between patients and controls, CD8+ Simpson's diversity did not vary significantly. Common to patients and controls were roughly 30 CD8+ CDR3 sequences.

CD8+CD57+ cell expansion, shown by flow cytometry, had occurred in the patients selected for sequencing. Blood sampling was performed on the patients, and none of them had received therapy by then. According to the study, genomic DNA was the template for TCR beta VDJ and CDR3 profiling. TCRdb re-analysed the reads in MiXCR, keeping a single row per CDR3 protein. The sample has about 120,000 distinct CDR3 sequences; roughly 55% are singletons. The CDR3 runs to 13 residues. The junction had 3 bases not matched to a gene; V was cut back by 6 bases and J by 3 bases. Germline assignment: CDR1 SNHLY and CDR2 FYNNEI. Points on this clonotype: Its target is unknown.

This rearrangement joins TRBV2 to TRBJ2-7; 9 bases are a match to TRBD1. Sequenced input: sorted CD4+, CD8+, or CD8+CD57+ T cells (not recorded which) from PBMCs. The TCR comes from a human donor with aplastic anemia. In nucleotides, the CDR3 is TGTGCCAGCAGAGGGGGACAGGGCTACGAGCAGTACTTC. Protein sequence: CASRGGQGYEQYF.